Shown below are 27 T cell receptor beta chains from a single sample sequenced in a study of blood T cell repertoires in COVID-19. Measured with immunoSEQ multiplex PCR; TCRdb has only the in-frame clones, and not every one. The data hold around 250,000 clones, with more than 80% observed a single time. Sequences were obtained from peripheral blood. The receptor source for this set is a woman aged 25 to 39 with active or convalescent COVID-19.

Concerning this clone: The same CDR3 is also encoded by other DNA sequences in this sample. V and J are TRBV7-9 and TRBJ1-6, with no clear D. CDR1 is SEHNR, CDR2 FQNEAQ, per germline (reference sequence). The length of the CDR3 is 16 residues. Trimming cost V 5 bases and J 7 bases, with 18 bases left between them. The chain's CDR3 is CASSASGTVGNSPLHF. The CDR3 region has the DNA TGTGCCAGCAGCGCATCCGGAACAGTTGGGAATTCACCCCTCCACTTT.

This rearrangement joins TRBV5-8 to TRBJ2-3, with a weak D call TRBD1 (5 bases). The CDR3 contains 15 residues. V shed 4 bases and J shed 3 bases, with 15 bases lying between them. Per germline, CDR1 SGHTS and CDR2 YDEGEE. CDR3 amino acids: CASSTRIRATDTQYF. The CDR3 nucleotides read TGTGCCAGCAGCACACGAATCAGGGCGACAGATACGCAGTATTTT.

The chain is built from TRBV5-1 and TRBJ1-1; D unresolved. Looked up from germline, CDR1 is SGHRS and CDR2 is YFSETQ. This CDR3 region has 15 residues. V gave up 4 bases and J gave up 0 bases, with 13 bases separating them. CDR3 sequence reads: CASSALGVMNTEAFF. The CDR3 coding sequence is TGCGCCAGCAGCGCGTTGGGAGTCATGAACACTGAAGCTTTCTTT.

This clone has a single count. This rearrangement joins TRBV18 to TRBJ1-1; 8 positions agree with TRBD1. The CDR3 runs to 13 residues. Germline V gives CDR1 KGHSH, CDR2 LQKENI. The ends lost 3 bases at V and 7 bases at J; junction bases unmatched: 4. The CDR3 bases are TGTGCCAGCTCACCCGGACAGGGCGTTGAAGCTTTCTTT. Translated: CASSPGQGVEAFF.

The gene calls are TRBV7-9 and TRBJ2-3, with D perhaps TRBD2 (5 bases). Trimming left V 6 bases short and J 0 bases short, with 22 bases between. Germline V gene data show CDR1 as SEHNR and CDR2 as FQNEAQ (reference sequence). The CDR3 is 18 residues long. CDR3 coding DNA: TGTGCCAGCAGTTATAAATCAGGACTCGGGAAGAGCACAGATACGCAGTATTTT. Its translation: CASSYKSGLGKSTDTQYF.

This clone was observed once. The chain recombines TRBV5-1 with TRBJ2-2, with 15 bases matching TRBD2. Germline assignment: CDR1 SGHRS and CDR2 YFSETQ. V lost 6 bases to trimming and J lost 4 bases; unmatched junction nucleotides: 7. The CDR3 sequence is 17 residues long. CDR3 amino acids: CASKGLAGGTLTGELFF. CDR3 nucleotide sequence: TGCGCCAGCAAAGGACTAGCGGGGGGGACCCTCACCGGGGAGCTGTTTTTT.

V is TRBV19 and J is TRBJ1-6, with 9 positions matching TRBD1. Germline CDR1 and CDR2: LNHDA and SQIVND (reference sequence). This CDR3 has 16 residues. V shed 5 bases and J 8 bases; nucleotides not matched to a gene: 10. CDR3 region: CASSSQDRGLHSPLHF. Written as DNA, the CDR3 is TGTGCCAGTAGTTCGCAGGACAGGGGCCTTCATTCACCCCTCCACTTT.

For the CDR3, the DNA is TGTGCCAGCAGTGGTCAGGAAACTAACTATGGCTACACCTTC. Amino acids: CASSGQETNYGYTF. The rearrangement links TRBV28 to TRBJ1-2; D is ambiguous. CDR3 length: 14 residues. V was shortened by 5 bases and J by 0 bases, with 10 bases between the two germline ends. Germline V gene sequence: CDR1 MDHEN, CDR2 SYDVKM.

The V call is TRBV2, the J call TRBJ1-5, with 7 positions matching TRBD1. Trimming removed 6 bases from V and 7 bases from J; junction bases left unmatched: 9. The CDR3 consists of 14 residues. CDR1 and CDR2 from the germline V gene are SNHLY and FYNNEI. CDR3 sequence reads: CASSDRQGNQPQHF. CDR3 nucleotide sequence: TGTGCCAGCAGCGACCGACAGGGAAACCAGCCCCAGCATTTT.

This clone has only one observation. V and J are TRBV15 and TRBJ2-5, with no clear D. The germline V gene has CDR1 LNHNV and CDR2 YYDKDF (reference sequence). The CDR3 has 13 residues. The V end was cut by 1 base, the J end by 5 bases, with 8 bases between. The CDR3 is CATSRGGTETQYF. The CDR3 DNA reads TGTGCCACCAGCAGAGGAGGTACGGAGACCCAGTACTTC.

The chain combines TRBV27 with TRBJ1-2; the D is unclear. CDR3 length: 15 residues. Germline V gene data show CDR1 as MNHEY and CDR2 as SMNVEV (reference sequence). Trimming shortened V by 5 bases and J by 2 bases, and 15 bases separated the two germline ends. CDR3 amino acids: CASSPDRNGNYGYTF. The CDR3, as DNA: TGTGCCAGCAGTCCAGACCGAAACGGGAACTATGGCTACACCTTC.

V usage is TRBV27 and J usage is TRBJ1-3, with D perhaps matching TRBD1 (6 bases). CDR1 MNHEY and CDR2 SMNVEV come from the germline V gene (reference sequence). V was shortened by 0 bases and J by 0 bases, with 9 bases between the two germline ends. The CDR3 is made up of 16 amino acids. CDR3 loop: CASSLSGAASGNTIYF. Here the CDR3 DNA reads TGTGCCAGCAGTTTATCGGGGGCAGCCTCTGGAAACACCATATATTTT.

This clone has just one count. The rearrangement links TRBV27 to TRBJ1-1; a possible D gene is TRBD1 (6 bases). Germline lookup yields CDR1 MNHEY and CDR2 SMNVEV (reference sequence). Between the trimmed V and J ends, which lost 8 bases and 4 bases, there was a span of 8 bases. The CDR3 is 11 residues long. The CDR3 DNA follows: TGTGCCAGCGGCAGGGGCACTGAAGCTTTCTTT. It encodes CASGRGTEAFF.

This clone was observed a single time. The chain couples TRBV7-9 to TRBJ1-1, with D possibly matching TRBD1 (6 bases). The CDR3 contains 13 residues. The ends were cut back, 3 bases at V and 6 bases at J, with 11 bases in the middle. Per germline, CDR1 SEHNR and CDR2 FQNEAQ (reference sequence). The CDR3 is CASSFTGLAEAFF. In DNA, the CDR3 is TGTGCCAGCAGCTTCACAGGGTTGGCTGAAGCTTTCTTT.

The chain carries TRBV7-2 and TRBJ1-2; 9 bases are shared with TRBD1. Losses at the gene ends were 5 bases for V and 5 bases for J; bases not matched to a gene: 6. This CDR3 spans 14 amino acids. In germline, CDR1 is SGHTA, CDR2 FQGNSA. The CDR3 loop is CASSPDRGGYGYTF. DNA for the CDR3: TGTGCCAGCAGCCCGGACAGGGGCGGTTATGGCTACACCTTC.

This chain's CDR3 is CASGQGFGNIQYF. The CDR3 nucleotides read TGTGCCAGCGGTCAGGGTTTCGGGAACATTCAGTACTTC. The V call is TRBV28, the J call TRBJ2-4; tentative D call: TRBD1 (5 bases). Trimming left V 8 bases short and J 7 bases short, with 15 bases between. CDR3 length equals 13 residues. The germline V gene has CDR1 MDHEN and CDR2 SYDVKM.

This CDR3 is CASTPRGWGSNQPQHF. DNA of the CDR3: TGTGCCAGTACTCCGCGGGGGTGGGGTAGCAATCAGCCCCAGCATTTT. The genes are TRBV19 and TRBJ1-5, with TRBD1 as a possible D gene (5 bases). The V gene's germline CDR1 is LNHDA and CDR2 SQIVND (reference sequence). Trimming shortened V by 7 bases and J by 0 bases, and 16 bases separated the two germline ends. CDR3 length equals 16 residues.

V gene TRBV6-5 combines with J gene TRBJ1-4; D not certain. Germline-derived CDR1 and CDR2 are MNHEY and SVGAGI. The CDR3 covers 11 residues. The V gene lost 6 bases and the J gene lost 4 bases, with 3 bases spanning the gap. The CDR3 DNA follows: TGTGCCAGCAGACATAATGAAAAACTGTTTTTT. Translation gives CASRHNEKLFF.

The rearrangement links TRBV5-1 to TRBJ2-2, with D perhaps TRBD1 (6 bases). V shed 0 bases and J shed 3 bases, with 21 bases lying between them. There are 19 residues in the CDR3. Germline CDR1 and CDR2: SGHRS and YFSETQ. Here the CDR3 DNA reads TGCGCCAGCAGCTTGGATTTACAGGGCTACGACGGGGACACCGGGGAGCTGTTTTTT. Translated: CASSLDLQGYDGDTGELFF.

V gene TRBV3-1 (or the pseudogene TRBV3-2) combines with J gene TRBJ2-5; 9 nucleotides agree with TRBD2. Germline CDR1 LGHDT, CDR2 YNNKEL (reference sequence). CDR3 length: 14 residues. J was trimmed by 0 bases and V by 7 bases; bases with no gene match: 3. The DNA of the CDR3 is TGTGCCAGCAAGGCGGGGGGGTACCAAGAGACCCAGTACTTC. Its protein product is CASKAGGYQETQYF.

The V call is TRBV18, the J call TRBJ2-2; D not certain. The CDR3 has 18 residues. From germline, CDR1 is KGHSH and CDR2 LQKENI. Trimming removed 3 bases at V and 4 bases at J, with 21 bases between. DNA for the CDR3: TGTGCCAGCTCACCTTACCATGGTATAGTACGGAGCACCGGGGAGCTGTTTTTT. Amino acid sequence: CASSPYHGIVRSTGELFF.

The gene calls are TRBV11-1 and TRBJ2-1; the D gene is possibly TRBD2 (6 bases). V was cut by 6 bases and J by 2 bases, with 14 bases left in between. The germline V gene has CDR1 SGHAT and CDR2 FQDESV (reference sequence). CDR3 length: 15 residues. CDR3 residues: CASSPGGTAYNEQFF. For the CDR3, the DNA is TGTGCCAGCAGTCCTGGGGGGACCGCCTACAATGAGCAGTTCTTC.

The genes are TRBV12-3 or TRBV12-4 and TRBJ2-2; possible D gene TRBD2, 5 bases. The ends were cut back, 6 bases at V and 5 bases at J, with 10 bases in the middle. The CDR3 runs to 13 residues. The CDR3 reads CASSLGDTGELFF. Written as DNA, the CDR3 is TGTGCCAGCAGCCTCGGGGATACCGGGGAGCTGTTTTTT.

V gene TRBV24-1 combines with J gene TRBJ1-2; 10 bases are a match to TRBD1. Germline assignment: CDR1 KGHDR and CDR2 SFDVKD. CDR3 size: 14 residues. Trimming took 4 bases from V and 8 from J; bases not matched to a gene: 6. The CDR3 sequence is CATSDRGTGDGYTF. CDR3 nucleotide sequence: TGTGCCACCAGTGACCGTGGGACAGGGGACGGCTACACCTTC.

V gene TRBV28 combines with J gene TRBJ1-2; tentative D call: TRBD1 (5 bases). V gave up 7 bases and J gave up 6 bases, with 21 bases separating them. The CDR3 is made up of 15 amino acids. Germline V CDR1 and CDR2: MDHEN, SYDVKM. The CDR3 reads CASTVPAGRKDGYTF. DNA for the CDR3: TGTGCCAGCACAGTCCCGGCGGGGCGGAAGGATGGCTACACCTTC.

The rearrangement joins TRBV6-2 or TRBV6-3 to TRBJ1-6; no reliable D call. Per germline, CDR1 MNHEY and CDR2 SVGEGT. The V end was cut by 4 bases, the J end by 6 bases, with 7 bases between. This CDR3 spans 13 amino acids. Here the CDR3 reads CASSLRPNSPLHF. The CDR3 DNA is TGTGCCAGCAGTTTGAGGCCTAATTCACCCCTCCACTTT.

In this sample, this clone turned up a few times. The chain joins TRBV12-3 or TRBV12-4 to TRBJ2-5; 7 bases align to TRBD2. V gave up 6 bases and J gave up 5 bases; unmatched junction bases: 6. This CDR3 is built from 13 residues. Written as DNA, the CDR3 is TGTGCCAGCAGCCGGCCCGGGGGGGAGACCCAGTACTTC. Translating gives CASSRPGGETQYF.